What follows are 5 T cell receptor beta chains derived from one specimen sequenced in a study of OX40 agonist ivuxolimab in advanced cancers. Produced via immunoSEQ multiplex PCR; TCRdb's table is partial and in-frame only. The sample holds 30,000 or so clones; approximately 91% are singletons and the top ten take about a tenth. The starting material was CD4+ or CD8+ T cells sorted from blood, obtained in a trial of the OX40 agonist ivuxolimab. All receptors come from an adult with an advanced solid tumor such as melanoma, head and neck, liver or kidney cancer.

The rearrangement links TRBV15 to TRBJ2-7; 8 bases agree with TRBD1. Per germline, CDR1 LNHNV and CDR2 YYDKDF (reference sequence). There are 16 residues in the CDR3. The V and J ends lost 0 bases and 5 bases, in that order; junction bases with no gene match: 9. CDR3 nucleotide sequence: TGTGCCACCAGCAGAGATGGCGGACAGGGTAGCAACGAGCAGTACTTC. Translation gives CATSRDGGQGSNEQYF. Together with reference TRBV15 and TRBJ2-7, the CDR3 gives the full variable domain: DAMVIQNPRYQVTQFGKPVTLSCSQTLNHNVMYWYQQKSSQAPKLLFHYYDKDFNNEADTPDNFQSRRPNTSFCFLDIRSPGLGDTAMYLCATSRDGGQGSNEQYFGPGTRLTVT.

V usage is TRBV6-1 and J usage is TRBJ2-6; TRBD2 is a possible D gene (6 bases). This CDR3 has 19 residues. With 2 bases removed from V and 0 bases from J, the gap between germline ends came to 17 bases. Germline CDR1 reads MNHNS; CDR2 reads SASEGT. The CDR3 loop reads CASSEWDSDGPSGANVLTF. The CDR3 DNA reads as TGTGCCAGCAGTGAATGGGACTCGGACGGCCCCTCTGGGGCCAACGTCCTGACTTTC.

The rearrangement joins TRBV6-6 to TRBJ1-2, with no clear D. The germline gives CDR1 MNHNY, CDR2 SVGAGI (reference sequence). With 0 bases removed from V and 6 bases from J, the gap between germline ends came to 8 bases. The CDR3 has 13 residues. CDR3 residues: CASSYSGNNGYTF. As DNA, the CDR3 is TGTGCCAGCAGTTACTCAGGGAACAATGGCTACACCTTC.

J is TRBJ2-7 and V is TRBV7-9; 7 positions match TRBD1. V lost 6 bases, J lost 5 bases, and 4 bases stayed unmatched. The CDR3 runs 12 residues. Germline V lookup: CDR1 SEHNR, CDR2 FQNEAQ (reference sequence). The CDR3 DNA follows: TGTGCCAGCAGACAGGGGTTTGACGAGCAGTACTTC. This translates into CASRQGFDEQYF.

The rearrangement links TRBV14 to TRBJ2-7, with D perhaps TRBD1 (6 bases). Germline V lookup: CDR1 SGHDN, CDR2 FVKESK. Trimming stripped 4 bases from V and 3 bases from J, with 16 bases between. CDR3 size: 15 residues. CDR3 bases: TGTGCCAGCAGCCTCGGACAAGGGGGATACTACGAGCAGTACTTC. As protein: CASSLGQGGYYEQYF.